The clone carrying this T cell receptor (beta chain) was counted a single time. There are 13 residues in the CDR3. Germline V gives CDR1 MGHRA, CDR2 YSYEKL. V lost 4 bases and J lost 7, with 11 bases in between. Some clones are missing from TCRdb's copy, which holds only in-frame ones; the method was immunoSEQ multiplex PCR. This sample yields approximately 260,000 clones, of which 75% to 90% are seen a single time; 9.5% to 12% belongs to the top ten. The source of the sample is a study of blood T cell repertoires in COVID-19. The chain links TRBV4-1 to TRBJ1-5; the D is unclear. This TCR came from a woman in her 70s with acute or convalescent COVID-19. The sequencing input was peripheral blood. The DNA of the CDR3 is TGCGCCAGCAGCCCACGACAAACCCAGCCCCAGCATTTT. Translation: CASSPRQTQPQHF.